This TCR beta chain was retrieved from a study of Ad26.COV2.S vaccination and SARS-CoV-2 variants. Sequencing was performed with immunoSEQ multiplex PCR; in TCRdb, only in-frame clones are kept and a portion is missing. The sample has 180,000 or so clones; roughly 85% are singletons. CDR3 length: 11 residues. Germline CDR1 is MRHNA and CDR2 is SNTAGT. V shed 3 bases and J shed 8 bases, with 5 bases lying between them. The sample here was peripheral blood, taken after recovery from COVID-19. This clonotype was obtained from a human donor who had recovered from COVID-19. The gene calls are TRBV6-4 and TRBJ2-1; either TRBD1 or TRBD2 may fit D (5 bases each). CDR3 sequence: CASSEGHEQFF. DNA of the CDR3: TGTGCCAGCAGTGAGGGACATGAGCAGTTCTTC.